This T cell receptor (beta chain) was obtained from a study of blood T cell repertoires in COVID-19. Across the study: The samples span acute and convalescent COVID-19 from the United States, Italy and Spain.

This clone was counted a few times. Measured with immunoSEQ multiplex PCR; TCRdb has only the in-frame clones, and not every one. The table records some 160,000 clones, roughly 74% of them present only once. What was sequenced was peripheral blood. The clonotype originates from an elderly woman with acute or convalescent COVID-19.

CDR3 sequence (DNA): TGTGCCAGCAGCGCCGGCGGCCCCAACACTGAAGCTTTCTTT. It is translated as CASSAGGPNTEAFF. This chain joins TRBV2 and TRBJ1-1; D call uncertain. CDR3 length: 14 amino acids. Germline assignment: CDR1 SNHLY and CDR2 FYNNEI. V lost 6 bases and J lost 2, with 13 bases in between.